This TCR beta chain was sequenced during a study of T cell responses to AZD1222 COVID-19 vaccine. The assay was immunoSEQ multiplex PCR, and TCRdb's table has in-frame clones only and misses some. This sample has more than 60,000 clones, with roughly 87% found just once. Study-wide results and limits: Clonal diversity was possibly underestimated, and the donors were mostly white British, with more females.

With 3 bases removed from V and 0 bases from J, the gap between germline ends came to 11 bases. Germline V gene data show CDR1 as SGHKS and CDR2 as YYEKEE (reference sequence). The CDR3 is 15 amino acids. This clone occurred a few times. The antigen remains unidentified. This specimen consisted of peripheral blood, obtained on day 0 of AZD1222 vaccination. The gene calls are TRBV5-5 and TRBJ2-3; no firm D call. The origin of this receptor is an adult in good health. CDR3 sequence (DNA): TGTGCCAGCAGCTCCGGGTCTACTAGCACAGATACGCAGTATTTT. It is translated as CASSSGSTSTDTQYF. Together with reference TRBV5-5 and TRBJ2-3, the CDR3 gives the full variable domain: DAGVTQSPTHLIKTRGQQVTLRCSPISGHKSVSWYQQVLGQGPQFIFQYYEKEERGRGNFPDRFSARQFPNYSSELNVNALLLGDSALYLCASSSGSTSTDTQYFGPGTRLTVL.